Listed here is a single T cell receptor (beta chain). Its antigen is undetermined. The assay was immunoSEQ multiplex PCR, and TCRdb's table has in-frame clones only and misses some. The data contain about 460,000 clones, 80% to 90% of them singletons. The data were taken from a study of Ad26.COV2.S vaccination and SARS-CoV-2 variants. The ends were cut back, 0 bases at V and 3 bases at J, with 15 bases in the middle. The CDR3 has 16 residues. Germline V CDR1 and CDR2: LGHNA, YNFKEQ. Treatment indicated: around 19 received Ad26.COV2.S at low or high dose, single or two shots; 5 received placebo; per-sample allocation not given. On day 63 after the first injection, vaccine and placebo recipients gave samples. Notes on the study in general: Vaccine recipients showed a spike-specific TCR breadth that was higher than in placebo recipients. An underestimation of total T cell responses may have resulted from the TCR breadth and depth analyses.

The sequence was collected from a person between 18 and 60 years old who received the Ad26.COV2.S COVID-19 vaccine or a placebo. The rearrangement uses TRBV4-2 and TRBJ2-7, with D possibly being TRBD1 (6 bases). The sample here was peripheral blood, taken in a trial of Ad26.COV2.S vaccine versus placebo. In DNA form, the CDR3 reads TGTGCCAGCAGCCAAGATTATGGCAGGGGTGGCTACGAGCAGTACTTC. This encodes CASSQDYGRGGYEQYF.